This is a list of T cell receptor beta chains from one sample in a study of blood T cell repertoires in COVID-19. Data came from immunoSEQ multiplex PCR; TCRdb stores just in-frame clones and leaves some out. The table records almost 400,000 clones, approximately 89% of them present only once. Sequenced material: peripheral blood. The receptor source for this set is a woman aged 55-75 years with COVID-19, enrolled during active disease. Each CDR3 is given with its conserved first and last residue. The D gene is left open where the match is weak. Clone sizes are given selectively: once, few, many, or a class where the clone is expanded.

TRBJ1-6 | few | TRBD1 | TRBV18 | TGTGCCAGCTCACCTGACAGGGTTGGGGGCCGGGTACCCCTCCACTTT | CASSPDRVGGRVPLHF
TRBJ1-3 | NA | NA | TRBV5-1 | TGCGCCAGCAGCACAGGTAGAAACACCATATATTTT | CASSTGRNTIYF
TRBJ1-4 | NA | NA | TRBV6-5 | TGTGCCAGCAGAAACAGGGCCACTAATGAAAAACTGTTTTTT | CASRNRATNEKLFF
TRBJ2-7 | NA | TRBD2 | TRBV3-1/TRBV3-2 | TGTGCCAGCAGACGTAGCGGGGCATTCTACGAGCAGTACTTC | CASRRSGAFYEQYF
TRBJ1-1 | NA | NA | TRBV28 | TGTGCCAGCACCTTAGGTGGGGCCGTGAACACTGAAGCTTTCTTT | CASTLGGAVNTEAFF
TRBJ2-7 | NA | NA | TRBV15 | TGTGCCACCAGCGCAGGGCTGGACAACTCCTACGAGCAGTACTTC | CATSAGLDNSYEQYF
TRBJ1-5 | NA | NA | TRBV2 | TGTGCCAGCAGTTCAAACAGTGCCAATCAGCCCCAGCATTTT | CASSSNSANQPQHF
TRBJ2-3 | NA | NA | TRBV3-1/TRBV3-2 | TGTGCCAGCAGCCAAGTGCTAGCATCAGATACGCAGTATTTT | CASSQVLASDTQYF
TRBJ1-1 | NA | TRBD1 | TRBV4-2 | TGTGCCAGCAGCCAAAGGGGGACAGGGATGGACACTGAAGCTTTCTTT | CASSQRGTGMDTEAFF
TRBJ2-1 | NA | NA | TRBV5-1 | TGCGCCAGCAGCCCCAGACTAGGGAAGTACAATGAGCAGTTCTTC | CASSPRLGKYNEQFF
TRBJ1-3 | few | NA | TRBV6-5 | TGTGCCAGCAGTTACGACAGGTCCCCTGGAAACACCATATATTTT | CASSYDRSPGNTIYF
TRBJ2-3 | NA | TRBD2 | TRBV5-6 | TGTGCCAGCAGCTTCGGCGGGGGGCTCACAGATACGCAGTATTTT | CASSFGGGLTDTQYF
TRBJ2-7 | NA | TRBD2 | TRBV6-5 | TGTGCCAGCAGGTCGACTAGCGGCGAGCAGTACTTC | CASRSTSGEQYF
TRBJ2-3 | NA | NA | TRBV2 | TGTGCCAGCAGCCAGGAGGGGGGGGCCTACACAGATACGCAGTATTTT | CASSQEGGAYTDTQYF
TRBJ2-7 | NA | TRBD1 | TRBV5-1 | TGCGCCAGCAGCCCTCGCCCGGGACAGGGTAGTTACGAGCAGTACTTC | CASSPRPGQGSYEQYF
TRBJ1-1 | NA | TRBD1 | TRBV7-3 | TGTGCCAGCAGACCGACGACAGGGGCCACTGAAGCTTTCTTT | CASRPTTGATEAFF
TRBJ1-3 | NA | NA | TRBV7-6 | TGTGCCAGCATACAGAGACAGTCGAAAACTGGAAACACCATATATTTT | CASIQRQSKTGNTIYF
TRBJ2-5 | NA | TRBD1 | TRBV7-7 | TGTGCCAGCAGCTTAAGGGGGCTCCAAGAGACCCAGTACTTC | CASSLRGLQETQYF
TRBJ1-4 | NA | NA | TRBV25-1 | TGTGCCAGCAGTTCGGCAGGGGTCGAAAAACTGTTTTTT | CASSSAGVEKLFF
TRBJ2-7 | NA | TRBD1 | TRBV6-2/TRBV6-3 | TGTGCCAGCAGTACCGACAGGGACGGGTACGAGCAGTACTTC | CASSTDRDGYEQYF
TRBJ2-2 | NA | NA | TRBV19 | TGTGCCAGTAGTATAGTCGACTACCTCTTTGGAACCGGGGAGCTGTTTTTT | CASSIVDYLFGTGELFF
TRBJ2-3 | NA | NA | TRBV24-1 | TGTGCCACCAGTGATCCCCGAGGGAGGTCAGATACGCAGTATTTT | CATSDPRGRSDTQYF
TRBJ2-7 | few | TRBD2 | TRBV5-1 | TGCGCCAGCAGCTTGGCGGCTAGCGGATACTCCTACGAGCAGTACTTC | CASSLAASGYSYEQYF
TRBJ1-5 | NA | NA | TRBV7-3 | TGTGCCAGCAGCTTAAGTCCGGAGGAGCCCCAGCATTTT | CASSLSPEEPQHF
TRBJ1-5 | once | NA | TRBV4-2 | TGTGCCAGCAGCCAGTATCGACAGGTTAGCAATCAGCCCCAGCATTTT | CASSQYRQVSNQPQHF
TRBJ2-3 | NA | TRBD2 | TRBV6-6 | TGTGCCACGGGACTAGCGGATGATACGCAGTATTTT | CATGLADDTQYF
TRBJ2-7 | NA | TRBD1 | TRBV9 | TGTGCCAGCAGCCCAGGGGGAGACAGGGTGTGGGAGCAGTACTTC | CASSPGGDRVWEQYF
TRBJ1-2 | NA | TRBD1 | TRBV6-5 | TGTGCCAGCAGTTACCTGACAGGGGGCTATGGCTACACCTTC | CASSYLTGGYGYTF
TRBJ1-1 | NA | NA | TRBV28 | TGTGCCAGCAGTTACAGGGTCCTCGAAGCTTTCTTT | CASSYRVLEAFF
TRBJ1-6 | NA | TRBD1 | TRBV9 | TGTGCCAGCAGCACCCAGGGGGAGGTCACCTATAATTCACCCCTCCACTTT | CASSTQGEVTYNSPLHF
TRBJ2-5 | NA | NA | TRBV19 | TGTGCCAGTAGTATAAGGGTCGGGGGAGAGACCCAGTACTTC | CASSIRVGGETQYF
TRBJ2-5 | NA | NA | TRBV28 | TGTGCCCCCGGGGTGAGGGAAGAGACCCAGTACTTC | CAPGVREETQYF